The rows below give T cell receptor beta chains drawn from one sample of a study of cytomegalovirus exposure and HLA in healthy donors. The data were produced by immunoSEQ multiplex PCR, yet TCRdb's version contains in-frame clones alone and is incomplete. This table holds some 110,000 clones. Input material: PBMCs. All receptors come from a middle-aged man in good health and CMV-seropositive. CDR3s include the opening cysteine and the closing phenylalanine or tryptophan. D genes are given only for firm matches.

TRBV29-1	NA	TRBJ2-7	13	CSAGGGRGYEQYF	TGCAGCGCTGGGGGCGGGAGAGGGTACGAGCAGTACTTC
TRBV7-2	TRBD1	TRBJ2-7	12	CASSFTGVEQYF	TGTGCCAGCAGCTTCACAGGGGTCGAGCAGTACTTC
TRBV10-3	TRBD2	TRBJ2-5	17	CAISESGPSGLQETQYF	TGTGCCATCAGTGAATCTGGGCCTAGCGGACTACAAGAGACCCAGTACTTC
TRBV7-2	TRBD1	TRBJ1-1	14	CASSLAGGNTEAFF	TGTGCCAGCAGCTTGGCAGGGGGGAACACTGAAGCTTTCTTT
TRBV18	NA	TRBJ1-1	14	CASSPTGLSTEAFF	TGTGCCAGCTCACCAACAGGGTTAAGCACTGAAGCTTTCTTT
TRBV4-1	NA	TRBJ1-2	13	CASSPNTIYGYTF	TGCGCCAGCAGCCCGAATACTATCTATGGCTACACCTTC
TRBV18	TRBD1	TRBJ2-3	17	CASSPIEGALGTDTQYF	TGTGCCAGCTCACCAATTGAGGGGGCGCTTGGCACAGATACGCAGTATTTT
TRBV28	TRBD1	TRBJ2-1	17	CASSSPWTGGLYNEQFF	TGTGCCAGCAGCTCGCCCTGGACAGGGGGCTTATACAATGAGCAGTTCTTC
TRBV9	TRBD1	TRBJ2-2	16	CASSPRTGENTGELFF	TGTGCCAGCAGCCCCCGGACAGGGGAGAACACCGGGGAGCTGTTTTTT
TRBV28	NA	TRBJ1-1	13	CASRATVNTEAFF	TGTGCCAGCAGGGCAACAGTGAACACTGAAGCTTTCTTT
TRBV5-4	NA	TRBJ2-3	15	CASSLEGGSTDTQYF	TGTGCCAGCAGCTTGGAAGGAGGGAGCACAGATACGCAGTATTTT
TRBV5-1	NA	TRBJ1-3	14	CASSLDGEGNTIYF	TGCGCCAGCAGCTTGGACGGGGAAGGCAACACCATATATTTT
TRBV5-1	TRBD1	TRBJ2-2	14	CASSWTGGIGELFF	TGCGCCAGCAGCTGGACAGGGGGGATCGGGGAGCTGTTTTTT
TRBV14	NA	TRBJ2-6	17	CASSQILALSGANVLTF	TGTGCCAGCAGCCAGATCCTGGCCCTCTCTGGGGCCAACGTCCTGACTTTC
TRBV11-2	NA	TRBJ2-5	16	CASSLGVRADQETQYF	TGTGCCAGCAGCTTAGGAGTCAGGGCAGACCAAGAGACCCAGTACTTC
TRBV6-5	TRBD2	TRBJ2-7	15	CASSFASGRSYEQYF	TGTGCCAGCAGTTTCGCTAGCGGCCGCTCCTACGAGCAGTACTTC
TRBV2	TRBD2	TRBJ2-7	14	CASLETSGSNEQYF	TGTGCCAGCCTTGAGACTAGCGGGAGCAACGAGCAGTACTTC
TRBV5-4	TRBD2	TRBJ2-7	15	CASSLGLAASYEQYF	TGTGCCAGCAGCTTGGGACTAGCGGCCTCCTACGAGCAGTACTTC
TRBV6-6	NA	TRBJ1-2	15	CASSPVEGPDYGYTF	TGTGCCAGCAGCCCCGTTGAGGGTCCGGACTATGGCTACACCTTC
TRBV27	TRBD1	TRBJ1-1	14	CASSHGTANTEAFF	TGTGCCAGCAGTCACGGGACAGCTAACACTGAAGCTTTCTTT
TRBV7-6	NA	TRBJ2-7	14	CASSPEGATYEQYF	TGTGCCAGCAGCCCGGAGGGCGCTACCTACGAGCAGTACTTC
TRBV5-3	NA	TRBJ1-5	14	CARSVPGRCQPQHF	TGTGCCAGAAGCGTGCCGGGAAGATGTCAGCCCCAGCATTTT
TRBV5-1	NA	TRBJ2-1	12	CASSWGRNEQFF	TGCGCCAGCAGCTGGGGGCGGAATGAGCAGTTCTTC
TRBV9	TRBD1	TRBJ1-4	14	CASSAGGDNEKLFF	TGTGCCAGCAGCGCAGGGGGCGATAATGAAAAACTGTTTTTT
TRBV5-6	NA	TRBJ1-2	17	CASSLASLGGQAYGYTF	TGTGCCAGCAGCTTGGCATCTCTGGGGGGGCAGGCATATGGCTACACCTTC
TRBV10-3	NA	TRBJ2-6	16	CAITARDLPGANVLTF	TGTGCCATCACAGCGAGGGATCTCCCTGGGGCCAACGTCCTGACTTTC
TRBV7-9	TRBD2	TRBJ2-1	14	CASSPGTSDNEQFF	TGTGCCAGCAGCCCCGGGACTAGCGACAATGAGCAGTTCTTC
TRBV10-3	TRBD1	TRBJ2-7	13	CAISTGTVDEQYF	TGTGCCATCAGTACAGGGACAGTAGACGAGCAGTACTTC
TRBV7-9	TRBD1	TRBJ1-6	14	CASSLTGVGSPLHF	TGTGCCAGCAGCCTGACAGGGGTTGGCTCACCCCTCCACTTT
TRBV27	TRBD1	TRBJ2-7	15	CASSLNPRGLYEQYF	TGTGCCAGCAGTTTAAATCCCAGGGGGCTGTACGAGCAGTACTTC
TRBV18	TRBD1	TRBJ2-3	17	CASSPGQVPPSTDTQYF	TGTGCCAGCTCACCCGGACAGGTACCTCCTAGCACAGATACGCAGTATTTT
TRBV7-2	TRBD1	TRBJ2-1	15	CASSVDRGYRGEQFF	TGTGCCAGCAGCGTCGACAGGGGTTATCGTGGTGAGCAGTTCTTC
TRBV19	NA	TRBJ2-2	13	CASSMGTPGELFF	TGTGCCAGTAGTATGGGGACTCCCGGGGAGCTGTTTTTT
TRBV6-5	TRBD2	TRBJ2-7	16	CASSYSKREARYEQYF	TGTGCCAGCAGTTACTCGAAGCGGGAGGCTCGGTACGAGCAGTACTTC
TRBV2	TRBD1	TRBJ1-2	13	CASRGTGGLGYTF	TGTGCCAGCCGGGGAACAGGGGGACTGGGCTACACCTTC
TRBV29-1	TRBD1	TRBJ2-2	14	CSVEVAGGSGELFF	TGCAGCGTTGAAGTGGCAGGGGGTTCGGGGGAGCTGTTTTTT
TRBV7-2	NA	TRBJ2-2	18	CASSLGGTRGTNTGELFF	TGTGCCAGCAGCTTAGGGGGAACCAGGGGCACCAACACCGGGGAGCTGTTTTTT
TRBV5-1	TRBD1	TRBJ2-7	12	CASSHRQGEQYF	TGCGCCAGCAGTCATAGACAGGGCGAGCAGTACTTC
TRBV5-1	TRBD1	TRBJ1-1	15	CASSTSTGAHTEAFF	TGCGCCAGCAGCACCTCGACAGGGGCCCACACTGAAGCTTTCTTT
TRBV7-3	TRBD2	TRBJ2-3	16	CASSPGLHTSTDTQYF	TGTGCCAGCAGCCCGGGACTACATACAAGCACAGATACGCAGTATTTT
TRBV10-1	TRBD2	TRBJ2-1	17	CASSDRGLAGGYNEQFF	TGCGCCAGCAGTGACCGGGGACTAGCGGGAGGGTACAATGAGCAGTTCTTC
TRBV18	TRBD2	TRBJ2-7	20	CASSPIGWTSGIESGYEQYF	TGTGCCAGCTCACCAATAGGGTGGACTAGCGGGATCGAATCTGGCTACGAGCAGTACTTC
TRBV29-1	NA	TRBJ1-2	12	CSAEARVYGYTF	TGCAGCGCCGAGGCCAGGGTTTATGGCTACACCTTC
TRBV19	TRBD2	TRBJ2-7	16	CASSIFRTSASYEQYF	TGTGCCAGTAGTATCTTCAGGACTAGCGCTTCCTACGAGCAGTACTTC
TRBV27	NA	TRBJ2-7	17	CASSPKPQLGGGYEQYF	TGTGCCAGCAGTCCTAAACCTCAACTTGGGGGAGGTTACGAGCAGTACTTT
TRBV5-6	TRBD1	TRBJ2-1	12	CASSLTGDEQFF	TGTGCCAGCAGCTTGACAGGGGATGAGCAGTTCTTC
TRBV10-3	NA	TRBJ1-5	15	CAISESRVGNQPQHF	TGTGCCATCAGTGAGTCCAGGGTAGGCAATCAGCCCCAGCATTTT
TRBV29-1	NA	TRBJ2-2	11	CSVRDTGELFF	TGCAGCGTGCGAGACACCGGGGAGCTGTTTTTT
TRBV30	NA	TRBJ1-2	11	CAWSSVYGYTF	TGTGCCTGGAGTTCAGTGTATGGCTACACCTTC
TRBV5-6	TRBD1	TRBJ2-2	16	CASSLRGQGATGELFF	TGTGCCAGCAGTTTGCGCGGACAGGGGGCCACCGGGGAGCTGTTTTTT
TRBV5-8	TRBD1	TRBJ2-3	16	CASSLFGRGQADTQYF	TGTGCCAGCAGCTTGTTTGGCAGGGGGCAAGCAGATACGCAGTATTTT
TRBV4-2	NA	TRBJ2-7	14	CASSQRLLRDEQYF	TGTGCCAGCAGCCAGCGGCTTCTCCGGGACGAGCAGTACTTC